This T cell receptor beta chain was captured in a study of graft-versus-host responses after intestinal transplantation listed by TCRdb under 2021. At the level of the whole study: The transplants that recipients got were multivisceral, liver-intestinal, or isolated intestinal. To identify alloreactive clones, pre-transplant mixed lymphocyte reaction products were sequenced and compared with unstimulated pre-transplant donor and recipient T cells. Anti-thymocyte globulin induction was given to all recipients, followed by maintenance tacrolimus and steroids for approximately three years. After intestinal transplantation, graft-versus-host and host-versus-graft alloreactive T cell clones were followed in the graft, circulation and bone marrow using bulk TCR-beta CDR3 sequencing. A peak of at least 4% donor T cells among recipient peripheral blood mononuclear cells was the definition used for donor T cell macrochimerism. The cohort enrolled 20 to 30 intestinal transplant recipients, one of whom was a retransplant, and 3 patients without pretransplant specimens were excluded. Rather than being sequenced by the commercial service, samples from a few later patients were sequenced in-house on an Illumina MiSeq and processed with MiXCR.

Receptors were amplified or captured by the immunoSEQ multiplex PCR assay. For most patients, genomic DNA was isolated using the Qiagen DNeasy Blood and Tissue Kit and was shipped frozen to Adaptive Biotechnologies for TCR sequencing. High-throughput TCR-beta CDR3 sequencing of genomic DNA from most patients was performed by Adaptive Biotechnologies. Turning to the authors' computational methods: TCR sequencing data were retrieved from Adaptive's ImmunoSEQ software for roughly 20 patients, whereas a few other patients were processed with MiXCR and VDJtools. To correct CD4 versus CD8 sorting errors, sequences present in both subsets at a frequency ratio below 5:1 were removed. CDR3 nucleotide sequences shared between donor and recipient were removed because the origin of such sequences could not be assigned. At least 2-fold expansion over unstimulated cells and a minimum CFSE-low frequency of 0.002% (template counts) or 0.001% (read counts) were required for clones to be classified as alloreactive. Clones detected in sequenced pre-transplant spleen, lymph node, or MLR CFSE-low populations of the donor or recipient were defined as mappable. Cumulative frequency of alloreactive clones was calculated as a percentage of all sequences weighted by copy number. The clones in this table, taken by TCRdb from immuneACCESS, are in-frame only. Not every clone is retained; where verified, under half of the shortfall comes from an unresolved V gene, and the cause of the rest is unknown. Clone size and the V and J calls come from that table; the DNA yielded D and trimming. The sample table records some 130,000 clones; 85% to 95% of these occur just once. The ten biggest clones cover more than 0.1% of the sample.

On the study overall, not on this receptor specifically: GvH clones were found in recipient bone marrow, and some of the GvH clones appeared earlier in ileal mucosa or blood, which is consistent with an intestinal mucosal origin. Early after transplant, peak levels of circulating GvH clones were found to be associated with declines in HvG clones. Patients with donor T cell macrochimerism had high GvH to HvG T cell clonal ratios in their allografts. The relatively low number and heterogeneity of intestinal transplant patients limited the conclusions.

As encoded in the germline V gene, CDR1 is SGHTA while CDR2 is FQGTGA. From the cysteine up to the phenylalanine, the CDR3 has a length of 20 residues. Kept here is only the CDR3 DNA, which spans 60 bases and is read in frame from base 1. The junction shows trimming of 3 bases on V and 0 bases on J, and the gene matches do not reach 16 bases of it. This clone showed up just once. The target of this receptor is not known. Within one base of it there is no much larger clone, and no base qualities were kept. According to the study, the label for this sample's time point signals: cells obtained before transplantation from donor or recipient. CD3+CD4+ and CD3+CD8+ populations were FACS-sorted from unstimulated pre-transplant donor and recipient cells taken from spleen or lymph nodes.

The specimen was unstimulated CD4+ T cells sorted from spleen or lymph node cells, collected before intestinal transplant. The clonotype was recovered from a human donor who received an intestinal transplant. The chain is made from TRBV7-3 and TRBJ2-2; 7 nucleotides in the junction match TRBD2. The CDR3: CASSFSSLQPGGPNTGELFF. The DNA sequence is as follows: TGTGCCAGCAGCTTTTCATCCCTTCAGCCGGGAGGACCGAACACCGGGGAGCTGTTTTTT.